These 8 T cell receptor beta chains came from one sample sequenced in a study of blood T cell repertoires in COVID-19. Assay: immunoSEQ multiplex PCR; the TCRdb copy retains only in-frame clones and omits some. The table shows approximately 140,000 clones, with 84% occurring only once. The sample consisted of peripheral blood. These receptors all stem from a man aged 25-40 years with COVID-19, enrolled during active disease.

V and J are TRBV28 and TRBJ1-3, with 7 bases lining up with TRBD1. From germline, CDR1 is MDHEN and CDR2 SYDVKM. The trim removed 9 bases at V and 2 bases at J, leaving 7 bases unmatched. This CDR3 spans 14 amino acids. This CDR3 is CASRTGQAGNTIYF. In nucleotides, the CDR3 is TGTGCCAGTCGGACAGGACAGGCTGGAAACACCATATATTTT.

CDR3 protein: CASSRDLSSYEQYF. CDR3 bases: TGTGCCAGCAGCCGGGACTTAAGCTCCTACGAGCAGTACTTC. This chain uses TRBV3-1 (or the pseudogene TRBV3-2) with TRBJ2-7, with D possibly TRBD2 on 6 matching bases. The CDR3 has 14 residues. The germline V gene has CDR1 LGHDT and CDR2 YNNKEL (reference sequence). Trimming took off 4 bases at V and 0 bases at J, with 10 bases between the two ends.

The CDR3, as DNA: TGTGCCAGCAGTTTAGTTACAGGGGGCGAAGGAAACACCATATATTTT. Its translation is CASSLVTGGEGNTIYF. V usage is TRBV28 and J usage is TRBJ1-3; 9 positions agree with TRBD1. V was pared by 2 bases and J by 4 bases, with 6 bases of the junction left unmatched. The V gene's germline CDR1 is MDHEN and CDR2 SYDVKM. The CDR3 extends over 16 amino acids.

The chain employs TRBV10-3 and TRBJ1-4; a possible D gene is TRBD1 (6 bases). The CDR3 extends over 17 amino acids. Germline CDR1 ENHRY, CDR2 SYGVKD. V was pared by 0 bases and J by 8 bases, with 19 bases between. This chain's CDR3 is CAISESRDTQAGEKLFF. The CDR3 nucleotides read TGTGCCATCAGTGAGTCGAGGGACACCCAAGCGGGGGAAAAACTGTTTTTT.

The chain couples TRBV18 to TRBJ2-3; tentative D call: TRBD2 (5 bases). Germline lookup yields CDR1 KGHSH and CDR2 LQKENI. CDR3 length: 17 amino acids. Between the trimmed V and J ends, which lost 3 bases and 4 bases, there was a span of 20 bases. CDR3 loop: CASSPPRYGGSSDTQYF. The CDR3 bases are TGTGCCAGCTCACCCCCAAGGTACGGCGGGTCATCAGATACGCAGTATTTT.

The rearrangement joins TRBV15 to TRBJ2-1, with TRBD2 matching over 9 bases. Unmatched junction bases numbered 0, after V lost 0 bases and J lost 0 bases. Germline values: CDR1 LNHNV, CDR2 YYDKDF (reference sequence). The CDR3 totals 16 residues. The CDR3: CATSREAGGSYNEQFF. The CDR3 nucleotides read TGTGCCACCAGCAGAGAAGCGGGAGGCTCCTACAATGAGCAGTTCTTC.

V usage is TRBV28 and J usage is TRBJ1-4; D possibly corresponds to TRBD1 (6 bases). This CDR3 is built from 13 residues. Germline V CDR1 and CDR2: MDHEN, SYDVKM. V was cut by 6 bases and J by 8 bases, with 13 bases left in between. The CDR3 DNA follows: TGTGCCAGCAGATCCGGGACACCAGAAAAACTGTTTTTT. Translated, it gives CASRSGTPEKLFF.

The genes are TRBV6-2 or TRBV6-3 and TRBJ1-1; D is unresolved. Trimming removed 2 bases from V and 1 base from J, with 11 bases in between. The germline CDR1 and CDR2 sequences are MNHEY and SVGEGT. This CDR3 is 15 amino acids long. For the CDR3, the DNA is TGTGCCAGCAGTTACCCACCCAGGCCGAACACTGAAGCTTTCTTT. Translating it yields CASSYPPRPNTEAFF.